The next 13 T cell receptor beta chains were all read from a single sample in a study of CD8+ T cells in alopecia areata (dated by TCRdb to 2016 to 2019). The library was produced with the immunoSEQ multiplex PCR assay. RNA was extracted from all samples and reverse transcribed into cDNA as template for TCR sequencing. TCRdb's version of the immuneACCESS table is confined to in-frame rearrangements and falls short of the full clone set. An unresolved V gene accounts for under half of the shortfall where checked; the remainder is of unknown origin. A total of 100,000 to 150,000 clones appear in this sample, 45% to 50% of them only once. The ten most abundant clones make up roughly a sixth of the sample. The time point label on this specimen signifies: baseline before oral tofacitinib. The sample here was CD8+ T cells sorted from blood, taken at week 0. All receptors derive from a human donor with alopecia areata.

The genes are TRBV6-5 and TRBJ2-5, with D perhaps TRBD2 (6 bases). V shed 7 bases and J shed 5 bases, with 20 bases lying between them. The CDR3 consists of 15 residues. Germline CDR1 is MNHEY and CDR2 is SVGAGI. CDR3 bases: TGTGCCAGCACCGTAGCTAACGGGGGAGACGAGACCCAGTACTTC. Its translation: CASTVANGGDETQYF.

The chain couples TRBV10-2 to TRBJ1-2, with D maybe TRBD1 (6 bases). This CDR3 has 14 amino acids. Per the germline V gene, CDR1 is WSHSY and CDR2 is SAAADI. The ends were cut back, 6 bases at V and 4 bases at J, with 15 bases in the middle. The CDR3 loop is CASRETGLPYGYTF. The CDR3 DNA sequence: TGCGCCAGCAGAGAGACAGGCTTACCCTATGGCTACACCTTC.

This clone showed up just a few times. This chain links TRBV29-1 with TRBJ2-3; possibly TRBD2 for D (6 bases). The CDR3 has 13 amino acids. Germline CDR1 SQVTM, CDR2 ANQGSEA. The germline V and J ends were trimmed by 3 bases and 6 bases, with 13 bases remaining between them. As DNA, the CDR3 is TGCAGCGTTGAGGAGGGGCGCGTTGATACGCAGTATTTT. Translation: CSVEEGRVDTQYF.

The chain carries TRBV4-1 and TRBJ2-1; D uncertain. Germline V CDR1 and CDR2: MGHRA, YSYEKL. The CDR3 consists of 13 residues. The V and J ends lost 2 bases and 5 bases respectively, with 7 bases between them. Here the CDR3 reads CASSQLGHNEQFF. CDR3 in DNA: TGCGCCAGCAGCCAACTTGGACACAATGAGCAGTTCTTC.

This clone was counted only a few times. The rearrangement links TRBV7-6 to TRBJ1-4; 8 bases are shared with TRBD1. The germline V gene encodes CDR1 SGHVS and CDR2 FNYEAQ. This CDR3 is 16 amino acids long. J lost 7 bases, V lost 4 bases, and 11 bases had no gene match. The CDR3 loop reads CASSYAQGAWGEKLFF. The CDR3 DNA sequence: TGTGCCAGCAGCTATGCGCAGGGGGCGTGGGGTGAAAAACTGTTTTTT.

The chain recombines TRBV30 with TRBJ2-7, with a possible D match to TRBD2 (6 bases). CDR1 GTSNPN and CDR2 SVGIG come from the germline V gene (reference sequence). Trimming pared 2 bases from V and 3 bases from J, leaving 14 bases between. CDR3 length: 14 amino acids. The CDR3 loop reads CAWSPVGGDYEQYF. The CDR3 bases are TGTGCCTGGAGTCCTGTGGGGGGAGACTACGAGCAGTACTTC.

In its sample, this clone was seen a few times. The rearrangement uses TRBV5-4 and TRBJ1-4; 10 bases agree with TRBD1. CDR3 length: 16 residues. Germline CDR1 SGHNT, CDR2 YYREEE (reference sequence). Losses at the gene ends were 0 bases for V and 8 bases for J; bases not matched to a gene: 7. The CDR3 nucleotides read TGTGCCAGCAGCTTGGATCTGACAGGGGGCGAGGAAAAACTGTTTTTT. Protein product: CASSLDLTGGEEKLFF.

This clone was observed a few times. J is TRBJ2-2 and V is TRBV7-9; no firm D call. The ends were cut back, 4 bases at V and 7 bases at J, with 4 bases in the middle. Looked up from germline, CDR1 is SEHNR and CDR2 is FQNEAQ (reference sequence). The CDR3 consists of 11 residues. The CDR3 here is CASSSDGELFF. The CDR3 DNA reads TGTGCCAGCAGCTCCGACGGGGAGCTGTTTTTT.

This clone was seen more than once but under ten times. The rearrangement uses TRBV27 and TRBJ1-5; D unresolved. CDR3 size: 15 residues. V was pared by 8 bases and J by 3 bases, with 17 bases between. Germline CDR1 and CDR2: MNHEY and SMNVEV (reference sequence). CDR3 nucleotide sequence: TGTGCCAGCGCCAATCAGGCAGCAATCAATCAGCCCCAGCATTTT. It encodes CASANQAAINQPQHF.

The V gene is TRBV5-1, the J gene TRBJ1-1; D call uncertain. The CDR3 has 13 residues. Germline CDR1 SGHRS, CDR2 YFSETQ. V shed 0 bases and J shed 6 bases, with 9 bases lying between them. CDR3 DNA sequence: TGCGCCAGCAGCTTGGAGAGAAGCGCTGAAGCTTTCTTT. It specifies CASSLERSAEAFF.

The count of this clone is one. The CDR3 DNA reads TGTGCCAGCGGGGAGTTGTCAGGGAGCAATCAGCCCCAGCATTTT. This translates into CASGELSGSNQPQHF. The chain combines TRBV2 with TRBJ1-5; maybe TRBD1 (5 bases). The germline CDR1 and CDR2 sequences are SNHLY and FYNNEI. V lost 8 bases to trimming and J lost 1 base, with 15 bases between them. The CDR3 has 15 residues. Full variable domain (remainder filled in from reference TRBV2 and TRBJ1-5): EPEVTQTPSHQVTQMGQEVILRCVPISNHLYFYWYRQILGQKVEFLVSFYNNEISEKSEIFDDQFSVERPDGSNFTLKIRSTKLEDSAMYFCASGELSGSNQPQHFGDGTRLSIL.

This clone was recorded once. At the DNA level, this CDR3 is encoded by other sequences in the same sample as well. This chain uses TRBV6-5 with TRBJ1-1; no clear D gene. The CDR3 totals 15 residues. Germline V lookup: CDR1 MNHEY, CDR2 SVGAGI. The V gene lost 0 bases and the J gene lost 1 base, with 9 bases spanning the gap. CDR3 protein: CASSYSSEGNTEAFF. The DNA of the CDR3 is TGTGCCAGCAGTTACTCGTCCGAGGGGAACACTGAAGCTTTCTTT.

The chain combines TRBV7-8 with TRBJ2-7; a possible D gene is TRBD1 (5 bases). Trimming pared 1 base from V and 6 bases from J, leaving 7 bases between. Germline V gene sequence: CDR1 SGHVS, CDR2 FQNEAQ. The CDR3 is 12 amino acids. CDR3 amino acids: CASSLDRSEQYF. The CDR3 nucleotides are TGTGCCAGCAGCTTAGACAGGTCCGAGCAGTACTTC.